Listed here is a single TCR beta chain. The antigen remains undetermined. V dropped 3 bases and J dropped 5 bases, with 7 bases sitting between them. The CDR3 consists of 11 residues. In germline, CDR1 is SQVTM, CDR2 ANQGSEA. The method was immunoSEQ multiplex PCR; TCRdb's version includes in-frame clones alone and lacks a portion of them. The data contain some 140,000 clones, around 89% of them seen just once; the ten biggest clones take up around 1.7%. The data were taken from a study of T cells in localized non-small cell lung cancer. Study-level findings and limits: Longer overall survival was associated with a higher density of T cells in the blood. When the top 100 tumor clones were examined, a median approximately 57 of them also appeared in the adjacent lung, which was paired and uninvolved. The study found T cell clonality highest in uninvolved adjacent lung, above tumor. Investigators sequenced only a single tumor region, leaving heterogeneity possible.

V usage is TRBV29-1 and J usage is TRBJ2-5; D is possibly TRBD1 or TRBD2 (5 bases each). This receptor was taken from an older female donor with stage I lung adenocarcinoma. The sequences come from peripheral blood, collected before any cancer treatment. CDR3 coding DNA: TGCAGCGTTGACTGGGGGGAGACCCAGTACTTC. Translated: CSVDWGETQYF.